The 9 T cell receptor beta chains in this list originate from one sample, sequenced in a study of identical twins. MiXCR, run by TCRdb on the 5' RACE reads, gives a single entry per CDR3 protein. The data hold roughly 720,000 distinct CDR3 sequences, with roughly 18% observed a single time. These data also formed part of another study, on T cells expressing NK-cell markers.

The sample comprised PBMCs. These receptors all stem from a woman aged 18-29 years in good health.

The chain couples TRBV10-1 to TRBJ2-3, with unresolved D. This CDR3 contains 14 residues. The germline V gene has CDR1 WNHNN and CDR2 SYGVQD (reference sequence). V lost 1 base, J lost 0 bases, and 5 bases lay in between. The CDR3 region is CASSEFPSTDTQYF. CDR3 sequence (DNA): TGCGCCAGCAGTGAGTTTCCAAGCACAGATACGCAGTATTTT.

The rearrangement uses TRBV12-3 or TRBV12-4 and TRBJ2-1; 10 bases are a match to TRBD2. V was pared by 6 bases and J by 6 bases, with 8 bases of the junction left unmatched. This CDR3 region has 15 residues. The CDR3 here is CASRSPGLATNEQFF. The CDR3 DNA sequence: TGTGCCAGCAGGTCCCCGGGACTAGCGACCAATGAGCAGTTCTTC.

The chain combines TRBV16 with TRBJ1-5, with a weak D call TRBD1 (5 bases). From germline, CDR1 is KGHSY and CDR2 FQNENV. Trimming stripped 3 bases from V and 6 bases from J, with 9 bases between. The CDR3 totals 13 residues. The CDR3 sequence: CASSQGDIQPQHF. DNA of the CDR3: TGTGCCAGCAGCCAGGGGGATATTCAGCCCCAGCATTTT.

This clonotype has just a few counts. J is TRBJ1-1 and V is TRBV6-1; D is ambiguous. The germline gives CDR1 MNHNS, CDR2 SASEGT. V dropped 2 bases and J dropped 6 bases, with 10 bases sitting between them. The CDR3 is 13 amino acids. The CDR3 protein is CASSERGSAEAFF. The CDR3 coding sequence is TGTGCCAGCAGTGAACGAGGGTCCGCTGAAGCTTTCTTT.

This chain uses TRBV10-3 with TRBJ1-1; D remains ambiguous. The CDR3 extends over 14 amino acids. Germline lookup yields CDR1 ENHRY and CDR2 SYGVKD. Trimming stripped 8 bases from V and 3 bases from J, with 16 bases between. The DNA for the CDR3 is TGTGCCATCCCTATCGATATGGACTACACTGAAGCTTTCTTT. Its translation is CAIPIDMDYTEAFF.

This chain joins TRBV6-1 and TRBJ2-1, with 10 bases fitting TRBD1. Trimming at V came to 3 bases and at J to 7 bases, leaving 12 bases not matched to a gene. The CDR3 runs to 17 residues. CDR1 and CDR2 from the germline V gene are MNHNS and SASEGT. In nucleotides, the CDR3 is TGTGCCAGCAGTGATTTATGGAGACAGGGGGCAGGTAATGAGCAGTTCTTC. It is translated as CASSDLWRQGAGNEQFF.

This clonotype has a handful of counts. This rearrangement joins TRBV5-5 to TRBJ2-7; 9 bases match TRBD1. The CDR3 has 14 amino acids. V gave up 2 bases and J gave up 4 bases; unmatched junction bases: 4. Per germline, CDR1 SGHKS and CDR2 YYEKEE (reference sequence). The CDR3 nucleotides read TGTGCCAGCAGCTTTTACGACAGGGGGTACGAGCAGTACTTC. Encoded protein: CASSFYDRGYEQYF. The variable domain in full, completed from reference TRBV5-5 and TRBJ2-7, reads DAGVTQSPTHLIKTRGQQVTLRCSPISGHKSVSWYQQVLGQGPQFIFQYYEKEERGRGNFPDRFSARQFPNYSSELNVNALLLGDSALYLCASSFYDRGYEQYFGPGTRLTVT.

This clonotype was detected only a few times. V is TRBV29-1 and J is TRBJ2-2; no definite D call. This CDR3 contains 12 residues. The V end was cut by 3 bases, the J end by 5 bases, with 7 bases between. Looked up from germline, CDR1 is SQVTM and CDR2 is ANQGSEA. The CDR3 nucleotides read TGCAGCGTTGACGCCTTTACCGGGGAGCTGTTTTTT. Translation: CSVDAFTGELFF.

This chain connects TRBV9 to TRBJ2-2, with a weak D call TRBD1 (6 bases). The CDR3 is made up of 13 amino acids. Germline values: CDR1 SGDLS, CDR2 YYNGEE. V shed 3 bases and J shed 4 bases, with 7 bases lying between them. CDR3 sequence reads: CASSATGTGELFF. CDR3 sequence (DNA): TGTGCCAGCAGCGCGACAGGCACCGGGGAGCTGTTTTTT.